This TCR beta chain emerged from a study of persistence of HIV-infected CD4 T cells. Concerning this clone: Its antigen is not identified.

Sequencing used immunoSEQ version 4 in survey mode. Here immunoSEQ multiplex PCR was the method, and the copy in TCRdb shows in-frame clones only, minus some. The sample carries just under 20,000 clones, 75% to 85% recorded once. CDR1 is KGHSH, CDR2 LQKENI, per germline. CDR3 size: 16 residues. Trimming removed 2 bases from V and 7 bases from J, with 15 bases in between. The stimulus was lysate of CMV-infected fibroblasts, around 10 ug/mL. CD4+ T cells upregulating both CD40 ligand and CD69 were sorted as responding cells. The material sequenced was CD4+ T cells sorted from PBMCs after roughly 20-hour stimulation, taken from a patient who received antiretroviral therapy. This chain links TRBV18 with TRBJ1-6; tentatively, D is TRBD1 (6 bases). The clonotype originates from an adult man with HIV who was CMV-seropositive. This chain's CDR3 is CASSPGTPGQNSPLHF. DNA for the CDR3: TGTGCCAGCTCACCAGGGACACCGGGCCAAAATTCACCCCTCCACTTT.